This passage covers 7 T cell receptor beta chains from one sample sequenced in a study of T cells in tuberculosis. Using immunoSEQ multiplex PCR, the repertoire was profiled, and TCRdb retains in-frame clones only, with some absent. The table has 70,000 to 95,000 clones, roughly 91% seen once. After thawing and overnight rest, PBMC were stained with GMM-loaded CD1B tetramer, viability dye and anti-CD3 for sorting. The CD1B tetramers carried C32 glucose monomycolate purified from Rhodococcus equi. Sequenced input: CD1b-GMM tetramer-negative cells sorted from PBMCs. These receptors were taken from an adult woman with latent tuberculosis.

The rearrangement uses TRBV6-1 and TRBJ2-1, with D possibly being TRBD1 (6 bases). The CDR3 runs to 15 residues. CDR1 is MNHNS, CDR2 SASEGT, per germline. With 9 bases removed from V and 11 bases from J, the gap between germline ends came to 26 bases. CDR3 loop: CASEARAGDQAKQFF. Written as DNA, the CDR3 is TGTGCCAGTGAAGCACGAGCAGGGGACCAAGCTAAGCAGTTCTTC.

The rearrangement links TRBV6-1 to TRBJ1-1; no reliable D call. CDR1 and CDR2 from the germline V gene are MNHNS and SASEGT. V lost 6 bases and J lost 8, with 10 bases in between. This CDR3 region has 11 residues. The CDR3 reads CASSRLEEAFF. The CDR3 DNA follows: TGTGCCAGCAGCCGCCTGGAGGAAGCTTTCTTT.

V is TRBV19 and J is TRBJ1-2; D remains unclear. The germline gives CDR1 LNHDA, CDR2 SQIVND (reference sequence). The CDR3 consists of 12 residues. Trimming removed 8 bases from V and 5 bases from J, with 12 bases in between. The chain's CDR3 is CASEVPLYGYTF. CDR3 nucleotide sequence: TGTGCCAGTGAGGTTCCCCTGTATGGCTACACCTTC. Based on the CDR3 plus reference TRBV19 and TRBJ1-2, the full variable domain is DGGITQSPKYLFRKEGQNVTLSCEQNLNHDAMYWYRQDPGQGLRLIYYSQIVNDFQKGDIAEGYSVSREKKESFPLTVTSAQKNPTAFYLCASEVPLYGYTFGSGTRLTVV.

The V and J genes are TRBV7-9 and TRBJ2-1; TRBD2 agrees at 8 bases. Germline lookup yields CDR1 SEHNR and CDR2 FQNEAQ (reference sequence). This CDR3 region has 17 residues. Trimming at V came to 3 bases and at J to 8 bases, leaving 15 bases not matched to a gene. CDR3 DNA: TGTGCCAGCAGCTTGTTTAGCGGGGCGGTGGTAAAGGATGAGCAGTTCTTC. This encodes CASSLFSGAVVKDEQFF.

This chain connects TRBV5-1 to TRBJ2-7; TRBD2 matches at 9 bases. V lost 4 bases to trimming and J lost 2 bases; unmatched junction nucleotides: 4. Germline lookup yields CDR1 SGHRS and CDR2 YFSETQ. The CDR3 extends over 14 amino acids. Written as DNA, the CDR3 is TGCGCCAGCAGCCAGACTAGCGGTACCTACGAGCAGTACTTC. Translation gives CASSQTSGTYEQYF.

The gene calls are TRBV28 and TRBJ1-4, with D uncertain. Trimming left V 8 bases short and J 8 bases short, with 12 bases between. Germline V gene data show CDR1 as MDHEN and CDR2 as SYDVKM. This CDR3 is built from 12 residues. In nucleotides, the CDR3 is TGTGCCAGCGGGCCCGTCTACGAAAAACTGTTTTTT. Translated, it gives CASGPVYEKLFF.

The chain has TRBV14 and TRBJ2-1; 9 positions match TRBD2. Germline CDR1 is SGHDN and CDR2 is FVKESK. There are 17 residues in the CDR3. Trimming removed 0 bases from V and 4 bases from J; junction bases left unmatched: 7. The chain's CDR3 is CASSQDLGLAGYNEQFF. The CDR3 coding sequence is TGTGCCAGCAGCCAAGATCTAGGGCTAGCGGGGTACAATGAGCAGTTCTTC.